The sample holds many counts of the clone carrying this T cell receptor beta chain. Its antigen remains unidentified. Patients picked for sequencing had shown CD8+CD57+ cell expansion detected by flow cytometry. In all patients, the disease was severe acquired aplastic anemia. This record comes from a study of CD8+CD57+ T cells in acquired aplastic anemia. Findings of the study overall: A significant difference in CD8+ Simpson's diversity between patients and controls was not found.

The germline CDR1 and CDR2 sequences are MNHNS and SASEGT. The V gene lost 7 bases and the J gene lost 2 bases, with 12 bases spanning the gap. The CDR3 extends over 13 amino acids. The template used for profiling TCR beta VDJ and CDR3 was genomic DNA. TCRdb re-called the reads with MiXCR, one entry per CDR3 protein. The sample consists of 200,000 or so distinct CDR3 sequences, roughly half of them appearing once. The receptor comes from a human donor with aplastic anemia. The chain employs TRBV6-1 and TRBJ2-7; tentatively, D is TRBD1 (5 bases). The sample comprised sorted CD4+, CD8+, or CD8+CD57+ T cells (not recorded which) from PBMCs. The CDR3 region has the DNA TGTGCCAGCATCTCAGGGTCAACCTACGAGCAGTACTTC. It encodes CASISGSTYEQYF.